The clone carrying this TCR beta chain was counted at least ten times. Antigen: not known. The data originate from a study of T-cell memory formation after mild COVID-19. Study conclusions and caveats: Day 15 to 85 contracting clones showed balanced CD4/CD8; later expanders leaned CD4+. Pre-infection memory contained some responding clones, which suggested that cross-reactive memory had joined.

The CDR3 is 12 amino acids. V was shortened by 8 bases and J by 0 bases, with 5 bases between the two germline ends. The germline gives CDR1 MNHEY, CDR2 SVGAGI. TCRdb fed the 5' RACE reads into MiXCR, producing one record per CDR3 protein. The data show roughly 450,000 distinct CDR3 sequences, 15% to 20% seen once. The sequenced sample was PBMCs or a T cell subset sorted from them (not recorded which). This sequence joins TRBV6-5 and TRBJ2-1; D remains ambiguous. The TCR sequence derives from an adult woman who had mild COVID-19 (a few samples of this study predate the infection). Cell type and time point are not known. CDR3 DNA: TGTGCCAGCGGCAGCTCCTACAATGAGCAGTTCTTC. This encodes CASGSSYNEQFF.